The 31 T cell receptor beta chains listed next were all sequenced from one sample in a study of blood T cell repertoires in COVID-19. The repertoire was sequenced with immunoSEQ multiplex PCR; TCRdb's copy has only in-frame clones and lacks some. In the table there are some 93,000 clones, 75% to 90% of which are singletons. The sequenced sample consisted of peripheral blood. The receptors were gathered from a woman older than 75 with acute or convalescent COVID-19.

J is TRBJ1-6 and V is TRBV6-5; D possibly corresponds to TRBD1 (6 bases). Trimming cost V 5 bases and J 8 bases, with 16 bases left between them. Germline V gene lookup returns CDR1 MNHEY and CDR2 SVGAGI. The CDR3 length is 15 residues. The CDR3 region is CASSPRGGADSPLHF. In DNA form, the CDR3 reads TGTGCCAGCAGTCCCCGGGGGGGGGCGGATTCACCCCTCCACTTT.

CDR3 nucleotides: TGTGCCAGCAGTTTTTGGACAACCTCTTATTCACCCCTCCACTTT. Translated, it gives CASSFWTTSYSPLHF. This chain joins TRBV28 and TRBJ1-6, with a tentative D call TRBD1 (5 bases). The CDR3 runs to 15 residues. Germline V lookup: CDR1 MDHEN, CDR2 SYDVKM. Trimming pared 3 bases from V and 8 bases from J, leaving 14 bases between.

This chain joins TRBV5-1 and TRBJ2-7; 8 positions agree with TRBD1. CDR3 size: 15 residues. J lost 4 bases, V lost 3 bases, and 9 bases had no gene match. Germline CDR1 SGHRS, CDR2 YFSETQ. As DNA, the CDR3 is TGCGCCAGCAGCTCCACCGGACAGGGCCGGTACGAGCAGTACTTC. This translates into CASSSTGQGRYEQYF. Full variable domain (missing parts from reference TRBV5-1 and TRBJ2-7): KAGVTQTPRYLIKTRGQQVTLSCSPISGHRSVSWYQQTPGQGLQFLFEYFSETQRNKGNFPGRFSGRQFSNSRSEMNVSTLELGDSALYLCASSSTGQGRYEQYFGPGTRLTVT.

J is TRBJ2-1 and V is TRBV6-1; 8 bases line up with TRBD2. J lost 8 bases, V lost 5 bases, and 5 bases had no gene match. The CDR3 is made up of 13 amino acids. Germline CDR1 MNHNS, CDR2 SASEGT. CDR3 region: CASSWTSPDEQFF. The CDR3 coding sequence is TGTGCCAGCAGTTGGACTAGCCCCGATGAGCAGTTCTTC.

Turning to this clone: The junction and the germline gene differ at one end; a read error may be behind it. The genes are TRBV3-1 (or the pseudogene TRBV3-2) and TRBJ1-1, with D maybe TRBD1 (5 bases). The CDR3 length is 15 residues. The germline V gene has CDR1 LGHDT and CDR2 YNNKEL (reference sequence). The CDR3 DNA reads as TGTGCCAGCAGCCCAGGGAAGAAAGGGAACGCTGAAGCTTTCTTT. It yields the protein CASSPGKKGNAEAFF.

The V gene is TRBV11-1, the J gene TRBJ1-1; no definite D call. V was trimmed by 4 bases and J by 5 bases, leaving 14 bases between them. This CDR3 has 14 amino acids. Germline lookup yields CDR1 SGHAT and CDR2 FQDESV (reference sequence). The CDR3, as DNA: TGTGCCAGCAGCTCGGGTAACGGCGGGACTGAAGCTTTCTTT. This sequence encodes CASSSGNGGTEAFF.

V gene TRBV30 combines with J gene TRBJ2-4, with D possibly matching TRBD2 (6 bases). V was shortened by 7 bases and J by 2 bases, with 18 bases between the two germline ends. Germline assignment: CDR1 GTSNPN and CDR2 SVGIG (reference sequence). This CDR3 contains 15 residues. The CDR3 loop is CASSPPRGTKNIQYF. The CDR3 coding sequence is TGTGCCTCCTCCCCGCCCCGGGGGACCAAAAACATTCAGTACTTC.

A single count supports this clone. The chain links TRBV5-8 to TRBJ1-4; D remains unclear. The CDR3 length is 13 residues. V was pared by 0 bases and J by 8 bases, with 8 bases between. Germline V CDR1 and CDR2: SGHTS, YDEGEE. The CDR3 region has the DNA TGTGCCAGCAGCTTGGTGCGTTGGGAAAAACTGTTTTTT. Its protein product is CASSLVRWEKLFF.

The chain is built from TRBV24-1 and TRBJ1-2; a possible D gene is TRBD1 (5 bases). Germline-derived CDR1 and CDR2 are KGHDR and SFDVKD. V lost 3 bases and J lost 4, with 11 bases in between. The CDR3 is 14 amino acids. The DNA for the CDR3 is TGTGCCACCAGTGATCTTAGACAGAGCTATGGCTACACCTTC. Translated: CATSDLRQSYGYTF.

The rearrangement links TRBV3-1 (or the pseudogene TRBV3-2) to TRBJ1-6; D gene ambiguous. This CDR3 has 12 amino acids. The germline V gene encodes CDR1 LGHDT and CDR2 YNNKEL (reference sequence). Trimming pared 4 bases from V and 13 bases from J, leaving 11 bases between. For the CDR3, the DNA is TGTGCCAGCAGCCGCCCGACGGGGCCCCTCCACTTT. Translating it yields CASSRPTGPLHF.

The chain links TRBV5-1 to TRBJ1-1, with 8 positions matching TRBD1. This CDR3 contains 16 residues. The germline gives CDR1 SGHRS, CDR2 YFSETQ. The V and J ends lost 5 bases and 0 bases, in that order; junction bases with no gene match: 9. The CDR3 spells CASRGDRGSMNTEAFF. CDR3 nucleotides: TGCGCCAGCAGGGGTGACAGGGGCTCCATGAACACTGAAGCTTTCTTT. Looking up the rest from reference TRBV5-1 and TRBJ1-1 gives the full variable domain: KAGVTQTPRYLIKTRGQQVTLSCSPISGHRSVSWYQQTPGQGLQFLFEYFSETQRNKGNFPGRFSGRQFSNSRSEMNVSTLELGDSALYLCASRGDRGSMNTEAFFGQGTRLTVV.

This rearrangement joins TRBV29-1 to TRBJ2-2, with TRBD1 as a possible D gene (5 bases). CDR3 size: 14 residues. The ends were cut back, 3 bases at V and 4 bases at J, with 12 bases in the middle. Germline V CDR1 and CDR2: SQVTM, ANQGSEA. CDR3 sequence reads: CSVDSGRRTGELFF. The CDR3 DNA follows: TGCAGCGTTGACTCAGGGCGACGCACCGGGGAGCTGTTTTTT.

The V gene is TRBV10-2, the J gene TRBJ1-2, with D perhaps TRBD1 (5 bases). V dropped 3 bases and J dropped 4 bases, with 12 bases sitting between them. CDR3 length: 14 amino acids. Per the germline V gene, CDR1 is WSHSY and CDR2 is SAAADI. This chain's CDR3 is CASSDLGRGYGYTF. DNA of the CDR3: TGCGCCAGCAGTGATTTAGGGAGGGGCTATGGCTACACCTTC.

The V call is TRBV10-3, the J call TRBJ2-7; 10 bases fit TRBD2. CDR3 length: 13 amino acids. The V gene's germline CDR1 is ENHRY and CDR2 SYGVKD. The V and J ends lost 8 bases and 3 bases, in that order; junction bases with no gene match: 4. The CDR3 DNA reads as TGTGCCATCTCGAGCGGGGGGGTCTACGAGCAGTACTTC. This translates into CAISSGGVYEQYF.

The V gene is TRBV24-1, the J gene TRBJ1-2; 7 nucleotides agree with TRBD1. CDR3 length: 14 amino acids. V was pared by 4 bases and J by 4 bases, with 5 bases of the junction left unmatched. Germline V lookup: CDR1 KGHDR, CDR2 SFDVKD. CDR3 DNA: TGTGCCACCAGTGACATACGACAGGGCTATGGCTACACCTTC. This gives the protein CATSDIRQGYGYTF.

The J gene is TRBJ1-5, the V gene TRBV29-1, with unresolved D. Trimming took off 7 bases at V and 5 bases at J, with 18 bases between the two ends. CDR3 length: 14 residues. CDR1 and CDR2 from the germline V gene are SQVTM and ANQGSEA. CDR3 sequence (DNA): TGCAGCGCTGTGTTGGCAGGCATTGATCAGCCCCAGCATTTT. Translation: CSAVLAGIDQPQHF.

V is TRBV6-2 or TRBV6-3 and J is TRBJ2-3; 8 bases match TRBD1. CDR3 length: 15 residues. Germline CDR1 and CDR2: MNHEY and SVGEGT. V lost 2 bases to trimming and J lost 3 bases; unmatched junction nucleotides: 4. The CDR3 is CASSYVTGVTDTQYF. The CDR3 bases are TGTGCCAGCAGTTACGTGACAGGGGTTACAGATACGCAGTATTTT.

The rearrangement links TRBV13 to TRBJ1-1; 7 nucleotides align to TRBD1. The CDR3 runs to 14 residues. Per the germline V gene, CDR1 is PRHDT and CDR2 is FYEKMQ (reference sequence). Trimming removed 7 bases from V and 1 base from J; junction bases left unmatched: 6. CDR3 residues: CASTEGTANTEAFF. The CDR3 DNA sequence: TGTGCCAGCACCGAAGGGACAGCGAACACTGAAGCTTTCTTT.

CDR3 sequence (DNA): TGCGCCAGCAGAGAGTTAGCGGGGGGCATTCGTGGGGCCAACGTCCTGACTTTC. Residues: CASRELAGGIRGANVLTF. The chain couples TRBV5-1 to TRBJ2-6, with 10 bases identical to TRBD2. After removal of 5 bases from V and 3 bases from J, the junction contained 11 bases not matched to a gene. There are 18 residues in the CDR3. The V gene's germline CDR1 is SGHRS and CDR2 YFSETQ.

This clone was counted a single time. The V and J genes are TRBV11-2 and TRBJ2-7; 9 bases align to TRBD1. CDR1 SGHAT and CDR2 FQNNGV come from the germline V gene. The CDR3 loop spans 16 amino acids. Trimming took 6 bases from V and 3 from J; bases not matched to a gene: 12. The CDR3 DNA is TGTGCCAGCAGAACCACAGGGGGCAGGACAGTCTACGAGCAGTACTTC. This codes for CASRTTGGRTVYEQYF.

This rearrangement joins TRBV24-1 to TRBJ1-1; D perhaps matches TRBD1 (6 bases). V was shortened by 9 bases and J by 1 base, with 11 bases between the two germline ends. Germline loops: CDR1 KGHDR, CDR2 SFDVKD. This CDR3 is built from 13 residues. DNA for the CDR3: TGTGCCACCGCCGGGACACAGAACACTGAAGCTTTCTTT. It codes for CATAGTQNTEAFF.

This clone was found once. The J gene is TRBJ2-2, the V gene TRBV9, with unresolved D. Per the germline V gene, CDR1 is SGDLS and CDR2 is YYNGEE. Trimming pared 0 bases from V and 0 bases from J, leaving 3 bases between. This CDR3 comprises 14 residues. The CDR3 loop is CASSVAPNTGELFF. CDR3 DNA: TGTGCCAGCAGCGTAGCTCCGAACACCGGGGAGCTGTTTTTT.

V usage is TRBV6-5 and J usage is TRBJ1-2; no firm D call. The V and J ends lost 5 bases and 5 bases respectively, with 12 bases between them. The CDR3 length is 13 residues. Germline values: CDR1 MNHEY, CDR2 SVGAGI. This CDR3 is CASSRVEGYGYTF. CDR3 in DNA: TGTGCCAGCAGTCGAGTAGAGGGTTATGGCTACACCTTC.

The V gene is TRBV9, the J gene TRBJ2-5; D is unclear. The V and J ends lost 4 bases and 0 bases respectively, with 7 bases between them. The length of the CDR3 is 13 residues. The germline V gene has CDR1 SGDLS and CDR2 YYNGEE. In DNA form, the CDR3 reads TGTGCCAGCAGCCGCCGGGACCAAGAGACCCAGTACTTC. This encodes CASSRRDQETQYF.

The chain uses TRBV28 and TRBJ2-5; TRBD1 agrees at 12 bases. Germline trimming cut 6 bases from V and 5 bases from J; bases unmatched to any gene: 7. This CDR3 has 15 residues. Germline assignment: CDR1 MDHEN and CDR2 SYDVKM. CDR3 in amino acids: CASSLGTGGGETQYF. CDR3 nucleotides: TGTGCCAGCAGCCTAGGGACAGGGGGCGGGGAGACCCAGTACTTC.

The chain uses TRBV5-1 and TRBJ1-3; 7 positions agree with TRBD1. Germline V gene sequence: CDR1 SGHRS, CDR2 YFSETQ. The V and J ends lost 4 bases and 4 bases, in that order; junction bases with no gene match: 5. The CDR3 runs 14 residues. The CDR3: CASSSTGVGNTIYF. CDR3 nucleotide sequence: TGCGCCAGCAGCAGTACAGGGGTCGGAAACACCATATATTTT.

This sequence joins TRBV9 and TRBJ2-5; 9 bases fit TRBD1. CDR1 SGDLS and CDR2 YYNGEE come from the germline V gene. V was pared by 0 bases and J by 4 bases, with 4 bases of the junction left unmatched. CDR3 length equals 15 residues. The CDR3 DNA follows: TGTGCCAGCAGCGTAGAGGACAGGGGAGGAGAGACCCAGTACTTC. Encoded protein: CASSVEDRGGETQYF.

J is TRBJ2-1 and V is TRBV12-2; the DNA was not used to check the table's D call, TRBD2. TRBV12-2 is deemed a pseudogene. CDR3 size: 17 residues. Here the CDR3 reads CASRWTPAGVYYNEQFF. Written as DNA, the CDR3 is TGTGCAAGTCGCTGGACCCCCGCGGGAGTGTACTACAATGAGCAGTTCTTC.

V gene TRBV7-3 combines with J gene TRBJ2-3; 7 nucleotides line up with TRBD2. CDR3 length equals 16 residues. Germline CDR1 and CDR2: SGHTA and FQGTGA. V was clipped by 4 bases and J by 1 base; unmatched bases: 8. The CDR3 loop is CASSSLGLGGTDTQYF. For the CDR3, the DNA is TGTGCCAGCAGCTCCCTAGGACTAGGGGGCACAGATACGCAGTATTTT.

The CDR3 loop reads CASSLTNTDTQYF. CDR3 sequence (DNA): TGTGCCAGCAGTTTAACTAACACAGATACGCAGTATTTT. The chain employs TRBV27 and TRBJ2-3; D gene unclear. The germline V gene encodes CDR1 MNHEY and CDR2 SMNVEV (reference sequence). CDR3 length: 13 residues. Trimming cost V 2 bases and J 2 bases, with 5 bases left between them.

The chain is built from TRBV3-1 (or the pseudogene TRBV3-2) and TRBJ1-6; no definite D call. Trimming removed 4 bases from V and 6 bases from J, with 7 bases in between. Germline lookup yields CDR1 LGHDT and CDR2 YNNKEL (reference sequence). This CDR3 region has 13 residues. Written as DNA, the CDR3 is TGTGCCAGCAGCCCGCTATTTAATTCACCCCTCCACTTT. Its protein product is CASSPLFNSPLHF.